The text below deals with one TCR beta chain. This entry is derived from a study of control samples from healthy donors and cancer patients. The CDR3 consists of 15 residues. With V trimmed by 5 bases and J by 7 bases, 8 bases remained unmatched. Germline V gene sequence: CDR1 SEHNR, CDR2 FQNEAQ (reference sequence). Libraries were prepared by immunoSEQ multiplex PCR; TCRdb keeps only in-frame clonotypes and omits some of them. The table includes about 170,000 clones, 91% detected once. V usage is TRBV7-9 and J usage is TRBJ2-7, with 13 positions matching TRBD2. The sequencing sample was made of blood. The source is a woman aged 25-40 years in good health. Written as DNA, the CDR3 is TGTGCCAGCAGCGCTCAACTAGCGGGGGGGCGAGAGCAGTACTTC. It specifies CASSAQLAGGREQYF. The whole variable domain, filled in from reference TRBV7-9 and TRBJ2-7, reads DTGVSQNPRHKITKRGQNVTFRCDPISEHNRLYWYRQTLGQGPEFLTYFQNEAQLEKSRLLSDRFSAERPKGSFSTLEIQRTEQGDSAMYLCASSAQLAGGREQYFGPGTRLTVT.